The 32 T cell receptor beta chains given below trace back to one sample, sequenced in a study of cytomegalovirus exposure and HLA in healthy donors. Use of 60 Vbeta and 13 Jbeta primers characterized the PCR. The protocol was immunoSEQ multiplex PCR, while the TCRdb copy is restricted to in-frame clones and leaves out a portion. This table holds roughly 120,000 clones, roughly 80% found once. Sequenced input: PBMCs. Every receptor here comes from a man between 25 and 39 years old in good health and CMV-seronegative.

The chain links TRBV14 to TRBJ1-1; D is unresolved. The CDR3 sequence is 12 residues long. CDR1 is SGHDN, CDR2 FVKESK, per germline. The V end was cut by 4 bases, the J end by 6 bases, with 9 bases between. This CDR3 reads CASSPSGAEAFF. The DNA of the CDR3 is TGTGCCAGCAGCCCTTCGGGAGCTGAAGCTTTCTTT. Full variable domain (remainder filled in from reference TRBV14 and TRBJ1-1): EAGVTQFPSHSVIEKGQTVTLRCDPISGHDNLYWYRRVMGKEIKFLLHFVKESKQDESGMPNNRFLAERTGGTYSTLKVQPAELEDSGVYFCASSPSGAEAFFGQGTRLTVV.

The rearrangement joins TRBV2 to TRBJ2-3, with 13 nucleotides matching TRBD2. Germline assignment: CDR1 SNHLY and CDR2 FYNNEI. V lost 8 bases and J lost 3; bases outside the gene matches: 5. There are 15 residues in the CDR3. The CDR3: CASPLAGGPTDTQYF. The CDR3 bases are TGTGCCAGCCCACTAGCGGGAGGGCCGACAGATACGCAGTATTTT.

Comment on this clone: Relative to the germline gene, one junction end is altered; a read error may explain this. This rearrangement joins TRBV5-6 to TRBJ1-2; 9 nucleotides align to TRBD1. CDR1 and CDR2 from the germline V gene are SGHDT and YYEEEE. The CDR3 runs to 13 residues. The CDR3 DNA reads as TGTGCCAGCAGCGGAATCGGGACAGGGATTAGGGACTTC. The encoded protein is CASSGIGTGIRDF.

The CDR3 nucleotides read TGTGCCAGCAGACGCTGGGGGGGTATGGACACTGAAGCTTTCTTT. Translating gives CASRRWGGMDTEAFF. The J gene is TRBJ1-1, the V gene TRBV11-2; D may be TRBD1 (5 bases). The germline V gene has CDR1 SGHAT and CDR2 FQNNGV. V was cut by 6 bases and J by 3 bases, with 17 bases left in between. This CDR3 has 15 amino acids.

The rearrangement links TRBV28 to TRBJ2-3; TRBD2 matches 8 bases. CDR1 and CDR2 (germline): MDHEN, SYDVKM. Trimming took 5 bases from V and 4 from J; bases not matched to a gene: 8. CDR3 length: 15 residues. CDR3 protein: CASSEPAGGADTQYF. CDR3 bases: TGTGCCAGCAGTGAGCCGGCGGGAGGAGCAGATACGCAGTATTTT.

The chain carries TRBV5-6 and TRBJ2-1; TRBD2 is a possible D gene (7 bases). The CDR3 is 18 amino acids. Looked up from germline, CDR1 is SGHDT and CDR2 is YYEEEE. V was clipped by 3 bases and J by 4 bases, with 23 bases between them. CDR3 nucleotide sequence: TGTGCCAGCAGCTGGACAGCCTCGAGGGCCGGGAGGTACAATGAGCAGTTCTTC. Translation gives CASSWTASRAGRYNEQFF.

CDR3 protein: CASSLMALAEQETQYF. CDR3 DNA: TGTGCCAGCAGCTTAATGGCACTAGCAGAACAAGAGACCCAGTACTTC. V gene TRBV7-9 combines with J gene TRBJ2-5; D might be TRBD2 (6 bases). V dropped 2 bases and J dropped 2 bases, with 15 bases sitting between them. CDR1 is SEHNR, CDR2 FQNEAQ, per germline (reference sequence). CDR3 length: 16 residues.

The chain is built from TRBV29-1 and TRBJ1-3; possibly TRBD1 for D (5 bases). Trimming stripped 6 bases from V and 0 bases from J, with 12 bases between. CDR1 is SQVTM and CDR2 is ANQGSEA in the germline V gene. The CDR3 covers 14 residues. CDR3 residues: CSVTGVDSGNTIYF. The CDR3 DNA reads as TGCAGCGTCACGGGGGTGGACTCTGGAAACACCATATATTTT.

The rearrangement joins TRBV6-1 to TRBJ2-7, with 7 nucleotides matching TRBD1. This CDR3 region has 14 residues. With V trimmed by 7 bases and J by 5 bases, 11 bases remained unmatched. Germline V lookup: CDR1 MNHNS, CDR2 SASEGT. The CDR3 DNA reads TGTGCCAGCATAAGGGAACAGGGGTCCCACGAGCAGTACTTC. Protein: CASIREQGSHEQYF.

The rearrangement joins TRBV29-1 to TRBJ1-1, with D tentatively TRBD1 (6 bases). Germline CDR1 and CDR2: SQVTM and ANQGSEA. The CDR3 is 12 amino acids. V gave up 4 bases and J gave up 6 bases, with 12 bases separating them. CDR3 nucleotide sequence: TGCAGCGTTGCTCCGGGGGGGCCTGAAGCTTTCTTT. Encoded protein: CSVAPGGPEAFF.

The V and J genes are TRBV5-1 and TRBJ2-1, with 12 bases matching TRBD2. Unmatched junction bases numbered 11, after V lost 4 bases and J lost 9 bases. CDR3 length equals 16 residues. Germline V gene lookup returns CDR1 SGHRS and CDR2 YFSETQ. CDR3: CASSGDSSGRAGEQFF. The CDR3 bases are TGCGCCAGCAGCGGAGATTCTAGCGGGAGGGCGGGTGAGCAGTTCTTC. The full variable domain, rest sourced from reference TRBV5-1 and TRBJ2-1, is KAGVTQTPRYLIKTRGQQVTLSCSPISGHRSVSWYQQTPGQGLQFLFEYFSETQRNKGNFPGRFSGRQFSNSRSEMNVSTLELGDSALYLCASSGDSSGRAGEQFFGPGTRLTVL.

The chain joins TRBV7-9 to TRBJ2-3; TRBD2 aligns across 10 bases. The CDR3 sequence is 12 residues long. CDR1 is SEHNR, CDR2 FQNEAQ, per germline (reference sequence). The CDR3 spells CASGRPSRDAYF. The CDR3, as DNA: TGTGCTAGCGGGAGGCCCTCCCGAGATGCGTATTTT.

The V call is TRBV27, the J call TRBJ1-5; 10 bases agree with TRBD1. Germline V gene lookup returns CDR1 MNHEY and CDR2 SMNVEV (reference sequence). The CDR3 has 15 residues. V trimming: 5 bases; J trimming: 2 bases; junction bases outside the gene matches: 3. CDR3 sequence (DNA): TGTGCCAGCAGTACTGGGACAGGGGGCAATCAGCCCCAGCATTTT. Translated: CASSTGTGGNQPQHF.

V usage is TRBV18 and J usage is TRBJ2-1, with unresolved D. The CDR3 totals 15 residues. Germline V CDR1 and CDR2: KGHSH, LQKENI. Trimming removed 1 base from V and 6 bases from J, with 13 bases in between. In DNA, the CDR3 is TGTGCCAGCTCACCACTCTCTACGGAGATCAATGAGCAGTTCTTC. Its protein is CASSPLSTEINEQFF.

This chain connects TRBV11-2 to TRBJ2-7, with D unclear. Trimming stripped 2 bases from V and 5 bases from J, with 13 bases between. The CDR3 runs 14 residues. The V gene's germline CDR1 is SGHAT and CDR2 FQNNGV. CDR3 nucleotides: TGTGCCAGCAGCTTAATGGTGCTACTAAACGAGCAGTACTTC. It encodes CASSLMVLLNEQYF.

CDR3 DNA: TGTGCTAGTGGTTTGGTACTCAGGCGCGCGTACGAGCAGTACTTC. Translation gives CASGLVLRRAYEQYF. The rearrangement uses TRBV12-5 and TRBJ2-7; D call uncertain. Germline V gene sequence: CDR1 LGHNT, CDR2 FRNRAP. With 0 bases removed from V and 4 bases from J, the gap between germline ends came to 13 bases. CDR3 length equals 15 residues.

The CDR3 protein is CASRGTSGANEQFF. CDR3 nucleotides: TGCGCCAGCAGGGGGACTAGCGGGGCAAATGAGCAGTTCTTC. This chain links TRBV5-1 with TRBJ2-1, with 13 bases lining up with TRBD2. The CDR3 runs to 14 residues. With 5 bases clipped from V and 7 bases from J, the junction kept 3 bases outside the gene matches. From germline, CDR1 is SGHRS and CDR2 YFSETQ. The full variable domain, with the rest looked up from reference TRBV5-1 and TRBJ2-1, is KAGVTQTPRYLIKTRGQQVTLSCSPISGHRSVSWYQQTPGQGLQFLFEYFSETQRNKGNFPGRFSGRQFSNSRSEMNVSTLELGDSALYLCASRGTSGANEQFFGPGTRLTVL.

V usage is TRBV5-4 and J usage is TRBJ2-2; 7 bases map to TRBD1. The trim removed 3 bases at V and 0 bases at J, leaving 5 bases unmatched. This CDR3 has 16 amino acids. Germline V gene lookup returns CDR1 SGHNT and CDR2 YYREEE (reference sequence). CDR3 protein: CASSSRQGANTGELFF. CDR3 coding DNA: TGTGCCAGCAGCTCGAGACAGGGTGCGAACACCGGGGAGCTGTTTTTT.

This sequence joins TRBV27 and TRBJ1-5; 7 bases align to TRBD1. The CDR3 is 15 amino acids. J lost 2 bases, V lost 6 bases, and 7 bases had no gene match. CDR1 MNHEY and CDR2 SMNVEV come from the germline V gene (reference sequence). CDR3 coding DNA: TGTGCCAGCAGCAAGGGGGCAGTAGGCAATCAGCCCCAGCATTTT. Protein: CASSKGAVGNQPQHF.

The chain recombines TRBV7-9 with TRBJ1-4; D is possibly TRBD1 (5 bases). The CDR3 extends over 15 amino acids. Germline V lookup: CDR1 SEHNR, CDR2 FQNEAQ (reference sequence). V gave up 5 bases and J gave up 8 bases, with 18 bases separating them. The CDR3 DNA sequence: TGTGCCAGCAGCCACGACTGGGGCATAGGCGAAAAACTGTTTTTT. It codes for CASSHDWGIGEKLFF.

The chain links TRBV5-1 to TRBJ2-7; 12 nucleotides align to TRBD2. This CDR3 contains 15 residues. Per germline, CDR1 SGHRS and CDR2 YFSETQ. With 1 base clipped from V and 4 bases from J, the junction kept 3 bases outside the gene matches. CDR3 region: CASSLTSGRSYEQYF. The CDR3 coding sequence is TGCGCCAGCAGCTTGACTAGCGGGAGGTCTTACGAGCAGTACTTC.

V gene TRBV5-1 combines with J gene TRBJ2-3; 10 bases agree with TRBD1. Germline V gives CDR1 SGHRS, CDR2 YFSETQ. Trimming took 4 bases from V and 0 from J; bases not matched to a gene: 2. The CDR3 runs 15 residues. CDR3 loop: CASSDRGPSTDTQYF. The CDR3 DNA reads TGCGCCAGCAGCGACAGGGGGCCAAGCACAGATACGCAGTATTTT. The full variable domain, its missing parts supplied by reference TRBV5-1 and TRBJ2-3, is KAGVTQTPRYLIKTRGQQVTLSCSPISGHRSVSWYQQTPGQGLQFLFEYFSETQRNKGNFPGRFSGRQFSNSRSEMNVSTLELGDSALYLCASSDRGPSTDTQYFGPGTRLTVL.

In its sample, this clone was seen a few times. The chain joins TRBV27 to TRBJ1-1; D is unresolved. V dropped 3 bases and J dropped 5 bases, with 13 bases sitting between them. Germline CDR1 reads MNHEY; CDR2 reads SMNVEV (reference sequence). This CDR3 is built from 14 residues. Here the CDR3 DNA reads TGTGCCAGCAGTTTGGACTCCCTGGGGACTGAAGCTTTCTTT. Translation gives CASSLDSLGTEAFF.

The chain has TRBV28 and TRBJ1-3; tentative D call: TRBD1 (6 bases). V shed 6 bases and J shed 3 bases, with 12 bases lying between them. Germline CDR1 MDHEN, CDR2 SYDVKM. The CDR3 is 14 residues long. CDR3 loop: CASRSGQFGNTIYF. Written as DNA, the CDR3 is TGTGCCAGCAGATCCGGACAGTTTGGAAACACCATATATTTT.

V is TRBV5-1 and J is TRBJ2-7; TRBD1 agrees at 9 bases. CDR3 length: 16 residues. Germline-derived CDR1 and CDR2 are SGHRS and YFSETQ. Trimming at V came to 1 base and at J to 12 bases, leaving 17 bases not matched to a gene. The CDR3 region is CASSLYTTGTGQFVYF. DNA for the CDR3: TGCGCCAGCAGCTTGTATACTACCGGGACAGGGCAGTTCGTGTACTTC.

The rearrangement links TRBV7-9 to TRBJ2-7; no definite D call. The germline V and J ends were trimmed by 1 base and 2 bases, with 9 bases remaining between them. CDR3 length equals 14 residues. CDR1 and CDR2 (germline): SEHNR, FQNEAQ (reference sequence). CDR3 bases: TGTGCCAGCAGCTTAGGGCAGGTTACCTACGAGCAGTACTTC. Amino acids: CASSLGQVTYEQYF.

This clone was counted a single time. This chain joins TRBV28 and TRBJ2-1; 8 nucleotides line up with TRBD1. V lost 7 bases and J lost 9; bases outside the gene matches: 11. Germline assignment: CDR1 MDHEN and CDR2 SYDVKM. The CDR3 sequence is 14 residues long. The DNA for the CDR3 is TGTGCCAGCACTCCAGGGGGCCGCCCTGTTGAGCAGTTCTTC. Its translation is CASTPGGRPVEQFF.

This clone was detected only once. CDR3 in amino acids: CASSQDRTGVLAGELFF. The CDR3 bases are TGCGCCAGCAGCCAAGACAGGACAGGGGTGTTGGCCGGGGAGCTGTTTTTT. The chain has TRBV4-3 and TRBJ2-2; TRBD1 matches 9 bases. V gave up 0 bases and J gave up 6 bases; unmatched junction bases: 8. Germline V gene data show CDR1 as LGHNA and CDR2 as YSLEER. The CDR3 runs 17 residues.

In its sample, this clone was seen a few times. The rearrangement links TRBV7-3 to TRBJ2-5; a possible D gene is TRBD2 (5 bases). Germline V gene data show CDR1 as SGHTA and CDR2 as FQGTGA. V dropped 5 bases and J dropped 11 bases, with 18 bases sitting between them. CDR3 length equals 13 residues. CDR3 DNA sequence: TGTGCCAGCAGCCCCGTGGCCCGAAGGGAGCAGTACTTC. Protein product: CASSPVARREQYF.

This clone has more than one count but fewer than ten. The gene calls are TRBV5-4 and TRBJ2-7, with D perhaps matching TRBD2 (7 bases). Per germline, CDR1 SGHNT and CDR2 YYREEE (reference sequence). V was clipped by 4 bases and J by 1 base, with 18 bases between them. The CDR3 totals 16 residues. The CDR3 coding sequence is TGTGCCAGCAGCACCGACAGGACCGGGGGGTCCTACGAGCAGTACTTC. Its protein is CASSTDRTGGSYEQYF. The entire variable domain, with the rest obtained from reference TRBV5-4 and TRBJ2-7, is as follows: ETGVTQSPTHLIKTRGQQVTLRCSSQSGHNTVSWYQQALGQGPQFIFQYYREEENGRGNFPPRFSGLQFPNYSSELNVNALELDDSALYLCASSTDRTGGSYEQYFGPGTRLTVT.

Only a few counts were recorded for this clone. J is TRBJ1-1 and V is TRBV2; D is ambiguous. Between the trimmed V and J ends, which lost 2 bases and 2 bases, there was a span of 12 bases. The CDR3 consists of 15 residues. Germline CDR1 SNHLY, CDR2 FYNNEI. CDR3 loop: CASSESGRINTEAFF. CDR3 DNA sequence: TGTGCCAGCAGTGAATCGGGTCGGATAAACACTGAAGCTTTCTTT.

The chain has TRBV4-1 and TRBJ2-1; perhaps TRBD2 as D (5 bases). The V gene's germline CDR1 is MGHRA and CDR2 YSYEKL. Trimming took 1 base from V and 15 from J, leaving 19 bases between them. The CDR3 spans 14 residues. The CDR3 bases are TGCGCCAGCAGCCAAGGGGCTAGCTTAAAGGAGTCGTTCTTC. This sequence encodes CASSQGASLKESFF.